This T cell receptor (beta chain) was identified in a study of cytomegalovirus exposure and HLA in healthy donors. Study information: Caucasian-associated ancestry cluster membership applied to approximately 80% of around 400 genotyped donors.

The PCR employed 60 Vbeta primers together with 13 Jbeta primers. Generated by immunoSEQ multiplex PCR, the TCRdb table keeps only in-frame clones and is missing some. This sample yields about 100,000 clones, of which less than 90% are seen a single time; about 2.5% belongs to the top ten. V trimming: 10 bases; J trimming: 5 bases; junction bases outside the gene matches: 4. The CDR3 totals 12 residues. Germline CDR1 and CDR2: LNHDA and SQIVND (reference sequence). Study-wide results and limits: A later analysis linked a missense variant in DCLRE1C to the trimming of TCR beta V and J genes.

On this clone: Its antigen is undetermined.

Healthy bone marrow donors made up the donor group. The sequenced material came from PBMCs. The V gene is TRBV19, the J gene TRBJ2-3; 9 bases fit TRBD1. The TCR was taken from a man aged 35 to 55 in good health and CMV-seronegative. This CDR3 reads CATQGALDTQYF. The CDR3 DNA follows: TGTGCCACACAGGGGGCTTTAGATACGCAGTATTTT.